The sequence of this TCR beta chain was determined in a study of blood T cell repertoires in COVID-19. In the authors' workflow: Estimated nucleated cell counts came from reference gene primer amplification. This table comes from immunoSEQ multiplex PCR, and its TCRdb copy is limited to in-frame clones, with some not included. V and J calls and clone size come straight from that table; D and trimming were deduced from the DNA. Of 35,000 to 50,000 clones listed, around 89% are singletons. The CDR3 totals 15 residues. The junction had 7 bases not matched to a gene; V was cut back by 6 bases and J by 5 bases. Germline CDR1 and CDR2: MNHEY and SVGAGI.

The chain combines TRBV6-5 with TRBJ1-6, with 7 bases that match TRBD1. Sample: peripheral blood. The sequence derives from a man aged 65 to 79 with active COVID-19. The CDR3 DNA follows: TGTGCCAGCAGAAAGGGACAGACGAATAATTCACCCCTCCACTTT. Translating it yields CASRKGQTNNSPLHF.